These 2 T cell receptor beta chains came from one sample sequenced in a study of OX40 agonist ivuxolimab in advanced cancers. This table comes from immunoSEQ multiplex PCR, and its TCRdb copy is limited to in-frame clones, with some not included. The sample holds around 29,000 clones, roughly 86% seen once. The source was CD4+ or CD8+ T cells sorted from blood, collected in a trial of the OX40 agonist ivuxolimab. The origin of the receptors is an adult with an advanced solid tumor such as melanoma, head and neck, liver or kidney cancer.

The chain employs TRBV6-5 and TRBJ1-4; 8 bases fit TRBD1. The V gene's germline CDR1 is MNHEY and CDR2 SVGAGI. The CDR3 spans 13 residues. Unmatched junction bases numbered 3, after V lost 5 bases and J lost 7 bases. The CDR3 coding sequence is TGTGCCAGCAGTCGGACAGGGTCTGAAAAACTGTTTTTT. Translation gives CASSRTGSEKLFF.

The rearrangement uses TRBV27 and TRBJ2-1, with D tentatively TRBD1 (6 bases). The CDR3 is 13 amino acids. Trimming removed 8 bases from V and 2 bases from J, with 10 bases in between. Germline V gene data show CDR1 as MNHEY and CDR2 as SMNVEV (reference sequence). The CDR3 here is CASSDSPYNEQFF. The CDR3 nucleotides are TGTGCCAGCTCGGACAGTCCCTACAATGAGCAGTTCTTC.